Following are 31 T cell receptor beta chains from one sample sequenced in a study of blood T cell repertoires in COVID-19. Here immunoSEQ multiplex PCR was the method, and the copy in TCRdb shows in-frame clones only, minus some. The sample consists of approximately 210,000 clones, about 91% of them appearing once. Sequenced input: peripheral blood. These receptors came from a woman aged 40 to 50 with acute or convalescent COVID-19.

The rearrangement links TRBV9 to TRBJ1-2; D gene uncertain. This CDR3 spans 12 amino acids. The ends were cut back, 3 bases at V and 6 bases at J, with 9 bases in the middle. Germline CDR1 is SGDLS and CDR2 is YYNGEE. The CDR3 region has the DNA TGTGCCAGCAGCGGCTCTAAGAATGGCTACACCTTC. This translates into CASSGSKNGYTF.

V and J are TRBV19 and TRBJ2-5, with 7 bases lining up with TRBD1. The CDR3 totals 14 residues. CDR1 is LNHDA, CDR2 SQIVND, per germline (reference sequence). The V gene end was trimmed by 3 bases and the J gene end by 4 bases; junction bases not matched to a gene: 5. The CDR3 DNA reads TGTGCCAGTAGTATCGGGACAGTAGGAGAGACCCAGTACTTC. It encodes CASSIGTVGETQYF.

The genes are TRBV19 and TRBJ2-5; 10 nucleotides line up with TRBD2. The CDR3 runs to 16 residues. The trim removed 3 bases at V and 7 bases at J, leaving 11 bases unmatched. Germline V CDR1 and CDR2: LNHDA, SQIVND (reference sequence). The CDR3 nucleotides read TGTGCCAGTAGTATGGAGCGGGGGGGACCCCGGGGGACCCAGTACTTC. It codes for CASSMERGGPRGTQYF.

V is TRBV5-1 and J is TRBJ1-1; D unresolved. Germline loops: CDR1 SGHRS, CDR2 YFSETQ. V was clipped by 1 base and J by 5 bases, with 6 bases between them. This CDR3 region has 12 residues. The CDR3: CASSLTGTEAFF. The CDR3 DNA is TGCGCCAGCAGCTTGACGGGGACTGAAGCTTTCTTT.

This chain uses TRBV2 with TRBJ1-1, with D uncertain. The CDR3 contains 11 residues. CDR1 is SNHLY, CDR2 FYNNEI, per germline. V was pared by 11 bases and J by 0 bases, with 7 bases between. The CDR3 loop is CAGQLNTEAFF. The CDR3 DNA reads TGTGCCGGGCAGCTGAACACTGAAGCTTTCTTT. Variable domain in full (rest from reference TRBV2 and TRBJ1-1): EPEVTQTPSHQVTQMGQEVILRCVPISNHLYFYWYRQILGQKVEFLVSFYNNEISEKSEIFDDQFSVERPDGSNFTLKIRSTKLEDSAMYFCAGQLNTEAFFGQGTRLTVV.

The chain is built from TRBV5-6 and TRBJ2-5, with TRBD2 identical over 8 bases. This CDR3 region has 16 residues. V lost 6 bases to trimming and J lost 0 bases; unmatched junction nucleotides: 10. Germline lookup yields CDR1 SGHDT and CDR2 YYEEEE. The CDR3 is CASTDVREGYQETQYF. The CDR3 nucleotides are TGTGCCAGCACCGACGTCCGGGAGGGGTACCAAGAGACCCAGTACTTC.

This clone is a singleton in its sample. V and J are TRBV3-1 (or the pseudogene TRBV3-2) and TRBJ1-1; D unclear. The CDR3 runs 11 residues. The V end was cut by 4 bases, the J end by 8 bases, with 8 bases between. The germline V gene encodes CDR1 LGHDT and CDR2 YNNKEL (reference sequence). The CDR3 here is CASSLASEAFF. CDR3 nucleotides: TGTGCCAGCAGCCTAGCCTCAGAAGCTTTCTTT.

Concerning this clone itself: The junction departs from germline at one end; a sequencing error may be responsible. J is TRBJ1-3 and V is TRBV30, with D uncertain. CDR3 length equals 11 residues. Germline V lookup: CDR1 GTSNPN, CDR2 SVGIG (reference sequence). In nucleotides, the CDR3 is TGTGCCTGGAGTGTATCCCAGGCACTCACCTTT. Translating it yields CAWSVSQALTF.

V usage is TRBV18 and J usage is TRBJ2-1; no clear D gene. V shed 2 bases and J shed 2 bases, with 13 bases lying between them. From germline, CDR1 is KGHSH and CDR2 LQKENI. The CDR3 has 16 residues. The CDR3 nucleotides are TGTGCCAGCTCACCAACAATCCTGAGGACCTACAATGAGCAGTTCTTC. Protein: CASSPTILRTYNEQFF.

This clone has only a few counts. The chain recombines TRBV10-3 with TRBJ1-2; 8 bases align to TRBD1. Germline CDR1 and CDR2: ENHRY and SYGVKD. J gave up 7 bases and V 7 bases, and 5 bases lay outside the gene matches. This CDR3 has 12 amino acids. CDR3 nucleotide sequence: TGTGCCATCACTTCAGGGGGCTCTGGCTACACCTTC. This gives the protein CAITSGGSGYTF.

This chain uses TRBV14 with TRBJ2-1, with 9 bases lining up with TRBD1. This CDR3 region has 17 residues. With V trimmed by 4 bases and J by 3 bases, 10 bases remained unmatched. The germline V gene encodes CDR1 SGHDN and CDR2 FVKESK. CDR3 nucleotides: TGTGCCAGCAGCCCCCACCTCGCGGGACAGGGCTACAATGAGCAGTTCTTC. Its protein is CASSPHLAGQGYNEQFF.

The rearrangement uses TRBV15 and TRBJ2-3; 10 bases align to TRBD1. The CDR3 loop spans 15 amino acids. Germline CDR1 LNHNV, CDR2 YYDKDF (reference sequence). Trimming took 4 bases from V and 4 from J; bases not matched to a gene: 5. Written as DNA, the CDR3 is TGTGCCACCAGCAACCGGGACAGGGGCGCAGATACGCAGTATTTT. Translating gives CATSNRDRGADTQYF.

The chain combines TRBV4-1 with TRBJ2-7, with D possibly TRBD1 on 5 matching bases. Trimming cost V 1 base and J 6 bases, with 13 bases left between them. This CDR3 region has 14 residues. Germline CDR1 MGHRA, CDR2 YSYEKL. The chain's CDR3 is CASSQGPGSPEQYV. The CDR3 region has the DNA TGCGCCAGCAGCCAAGGTCCAGGGTCTCCCGAGCAGTACGTC.

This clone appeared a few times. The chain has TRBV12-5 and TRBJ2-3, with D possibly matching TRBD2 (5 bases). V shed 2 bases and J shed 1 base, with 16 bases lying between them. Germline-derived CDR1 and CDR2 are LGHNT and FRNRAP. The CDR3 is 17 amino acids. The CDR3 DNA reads TGTGCTAGTGGTTTGCCGGGAACTATACGGGGCACAGATACGCAGTATTTT. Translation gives CASGLPGTIRGTDTQYF.

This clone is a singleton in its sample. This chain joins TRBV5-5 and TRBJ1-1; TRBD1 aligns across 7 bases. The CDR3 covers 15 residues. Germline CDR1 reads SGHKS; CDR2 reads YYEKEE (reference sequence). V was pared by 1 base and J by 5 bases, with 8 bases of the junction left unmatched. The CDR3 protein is CASSLQQGRVTEAFF. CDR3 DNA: TGTGCCAGCAGCTTGCAACAGGGGAGAGTGACTGAAGCTTTCTTT.

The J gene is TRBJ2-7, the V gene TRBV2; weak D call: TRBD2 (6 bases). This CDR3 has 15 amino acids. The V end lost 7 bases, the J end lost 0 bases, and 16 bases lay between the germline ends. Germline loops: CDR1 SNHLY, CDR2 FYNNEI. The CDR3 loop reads CASKLRAGLSYEQYV. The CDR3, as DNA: TGTGCCAGCAAGCTACGGGCGGGACTCTCCTACGAGCAGTACGTC.

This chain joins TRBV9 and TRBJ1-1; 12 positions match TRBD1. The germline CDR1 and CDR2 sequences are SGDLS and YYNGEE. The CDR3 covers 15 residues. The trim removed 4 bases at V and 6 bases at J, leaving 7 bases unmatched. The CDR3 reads CASSTTGTGGSEAFF. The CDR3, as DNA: TGTGCCAGCAGCACGACCGGGACAGGGGGCTCTGAAGCTTTCTTT.

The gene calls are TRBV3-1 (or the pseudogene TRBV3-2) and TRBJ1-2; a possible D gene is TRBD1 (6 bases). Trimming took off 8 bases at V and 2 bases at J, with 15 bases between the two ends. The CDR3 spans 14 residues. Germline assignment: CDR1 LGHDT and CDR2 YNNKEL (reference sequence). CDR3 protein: CASAPPTGNYGYTF. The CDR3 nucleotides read TGTGCCAGCGCCCCCCCGACAGGAAACTATGGCTACACCTTC.

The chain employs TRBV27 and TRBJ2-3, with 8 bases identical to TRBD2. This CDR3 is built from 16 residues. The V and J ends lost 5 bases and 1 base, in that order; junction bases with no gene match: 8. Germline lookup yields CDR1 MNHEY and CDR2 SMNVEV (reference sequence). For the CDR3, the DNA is TGTGCCAGCAGTCCCGCGGCAGCGGGGGGCACAGATACGCAGTATTTT. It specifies CASSPAAAGGTDTQYF.

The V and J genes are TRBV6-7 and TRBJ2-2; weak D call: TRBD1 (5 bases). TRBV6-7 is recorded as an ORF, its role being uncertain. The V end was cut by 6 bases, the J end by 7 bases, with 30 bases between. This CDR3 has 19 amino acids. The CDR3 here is CASRPIYLPHRWQSGELFF. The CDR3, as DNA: TGTGCCAGCAGACCTATATACCTACCCCACAGGTGGCAGAGCGGGGAGCTGTTTTTT.

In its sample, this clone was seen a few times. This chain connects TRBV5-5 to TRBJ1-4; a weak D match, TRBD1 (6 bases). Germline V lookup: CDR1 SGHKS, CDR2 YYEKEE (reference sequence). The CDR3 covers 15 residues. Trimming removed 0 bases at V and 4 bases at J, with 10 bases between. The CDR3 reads CASSLDGTYNEKLFF. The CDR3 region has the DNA TGTGCCAGCAGCTTGGATGGGACATATAATGAAAAACTGTTTTTT.

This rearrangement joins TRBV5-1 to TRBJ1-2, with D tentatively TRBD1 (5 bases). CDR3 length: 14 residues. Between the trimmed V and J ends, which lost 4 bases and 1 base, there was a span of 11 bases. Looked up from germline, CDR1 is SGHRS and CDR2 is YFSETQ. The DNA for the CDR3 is TGCGCCAGCAGCATCGACAGTTTTAACTATGGCTACACCTTC. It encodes CASSIDSFNYGYTF.

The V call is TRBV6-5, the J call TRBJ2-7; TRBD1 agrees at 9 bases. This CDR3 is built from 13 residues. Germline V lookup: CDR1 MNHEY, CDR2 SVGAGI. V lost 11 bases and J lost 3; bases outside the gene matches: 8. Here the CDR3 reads CAVNRGLGYEQYV. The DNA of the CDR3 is TGTGCCGTGAACAGGGGGCTTGGCTACGAGCAGTACGTC.

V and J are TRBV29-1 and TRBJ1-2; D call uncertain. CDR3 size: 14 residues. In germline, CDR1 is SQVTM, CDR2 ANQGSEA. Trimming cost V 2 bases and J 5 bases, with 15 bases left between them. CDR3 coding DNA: TGCAGCGTTGAACCGGGATACGGAGGTTATGGCTACACCTTC. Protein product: CSVEPGYGGYGYTF.

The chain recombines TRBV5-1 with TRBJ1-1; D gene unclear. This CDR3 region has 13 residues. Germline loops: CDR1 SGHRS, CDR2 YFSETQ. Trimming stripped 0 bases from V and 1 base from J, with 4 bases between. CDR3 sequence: CASSLAPNTEAFF. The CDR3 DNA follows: TGCGCCAGCAGCTTGGCTCCGAACACTGAAGCTTTCTTT.

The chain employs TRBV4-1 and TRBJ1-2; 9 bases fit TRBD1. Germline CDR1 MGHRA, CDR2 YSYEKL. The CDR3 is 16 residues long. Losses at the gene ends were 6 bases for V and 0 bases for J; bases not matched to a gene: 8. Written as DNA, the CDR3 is TGCGCCAGCAGAAAGGGACAGGGACTTTCTAACTATGGCTACACCTTC. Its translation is CASRKGQGLSNYGYTF.

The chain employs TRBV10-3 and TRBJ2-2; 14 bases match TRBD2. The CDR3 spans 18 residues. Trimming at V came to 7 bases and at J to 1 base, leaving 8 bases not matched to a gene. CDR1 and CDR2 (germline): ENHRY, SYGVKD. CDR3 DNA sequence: TGTGCCATCACCAGGACTAGCGGGGGGACCGAGAACACCGGGGAGCTGTTTTTT. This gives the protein CAITRTSGGTENTGELFF.

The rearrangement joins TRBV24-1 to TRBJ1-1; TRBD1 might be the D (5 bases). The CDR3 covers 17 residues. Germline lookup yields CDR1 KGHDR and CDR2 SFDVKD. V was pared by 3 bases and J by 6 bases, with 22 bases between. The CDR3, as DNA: TGTGCCACCAGTGATCGGAGCTACAGGTCCCCTCTTCCTGAAGCTTTCTTT. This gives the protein CATSDRSYRSPLPEAFF.

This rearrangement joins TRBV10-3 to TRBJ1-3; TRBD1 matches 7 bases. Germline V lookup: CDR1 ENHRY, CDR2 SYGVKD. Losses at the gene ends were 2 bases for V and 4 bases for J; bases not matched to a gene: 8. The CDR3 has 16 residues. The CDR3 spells CAISEDRGTAGNTIYF. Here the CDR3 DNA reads TGTGCCATCAGTGAGGACCGAGGGACAGCGGGAAACACCATATATTTT.

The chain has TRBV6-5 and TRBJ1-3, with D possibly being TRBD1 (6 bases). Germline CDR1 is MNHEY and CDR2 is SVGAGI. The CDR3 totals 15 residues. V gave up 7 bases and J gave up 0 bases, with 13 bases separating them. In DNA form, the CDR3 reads TGTGCCAGCAAAAGGCAGGGACACTCTGGAAACACCATATATTTT. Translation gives CASKRQGHSGNTIYF.

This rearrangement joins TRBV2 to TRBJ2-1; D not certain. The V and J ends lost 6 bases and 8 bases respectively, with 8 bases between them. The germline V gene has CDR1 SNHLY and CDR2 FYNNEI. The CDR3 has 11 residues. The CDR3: CASSPIYEQFF. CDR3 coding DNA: TGTGCCAGCAGCCCCATTTATGAGCAGTTCTTC.